This TCR beta chain was sequenced for a study of blood T cell repertoires in COVID-19. The table came from immunoSEQ multiplex PCR; TCRdb's copy has only in-frame clones and leaves some out. The sample contains roughly 120,000 clones, roughly 87% of which appear only once. The TCR comes from a human donor in a cohort sampled during active COVID-19. The source material was peripheral blood.

CDR3 in DNA: TGTGCCTGGAGCCGGGACTATAACACTGAAGCTTTCTTT. Its translation is CAWSRDYNTEAFF. This chain joins TRBV30 and TRBJ1-1; maybe TRBD1 (5 bases). The CDR3 sequence is 13 residues long. Germline V CDR1 and CDR2: GTSNPN, SVGIG (reference sequence). Trimming took 3 bases from V and 2 from J, leaving 10 bases between them.